This TCR beta chain came from a study of regulatory T cells in long-lasting Graves disease. With regard to this clonotype: The antigen remains unidentified.

V lost 6 bases, J lost 7 bases, and 21 bases lay in between. Germline V gives CDR1 MNHNS, CDR2 SASEGT. The CDR3 spans 15 residues. TCR beta libraries were built with iRepertoire HTBI primers and Arm-PCR of CDR3 regions. Each CDR3 protein is one row after TCRdb ran MiXCR on the multiplex PCR reads. The data hold roughly 500,000 distinct CDR3 sequences, with roughly 21% observed a single time. Study results and limitations: With 2,500 to 3,500 shared public clonotypes, persistent patients exceeded new patients, who shared over 850.

Time point defined: persistent/refractory GD, antithyroid drugs over 5 years with positive TRAb. PBMC-extracted RNA yielded the TCR library. The rearrangement joins TRBV6-1 to TRBJ2-5, with D perhaps matching TRBD1 (6 bases). The receptor's source is a female donor with Graves disease. This material consisted of peripheral blood mononuclear cells (PBMCs), taken when the disease was refractory, from a patient treated with antithyroid drugs. CDR3 residues: CASRSGQSGKGTQYF. The CDR3 DNA is TGTGCCAGCAGATCAGGACAGAGCGGAAAAGGGACCCAGTACTTC.